This T cell receptor (beta chain) was sequenced in a study of cytotoxic CD8 clonotypes in ibrutinib-treated CLL. Across the whole study: Investigators reported some 25 partial and 2 complete responses; after median around 63 months, roughly 15 patients remained remitted and roughly 12 progressed. Notes on the study in general: Measured clonality at baseline was greater than in age-matched healthy donors and tracked with circulating CD8+ T-cell counts. Public clonotypes showed up rarely, and on treatment they shrank or held steady.

Clones were read by immunoSEQ multiplex PCR, and TCRdb kept only the in-frame ones, dropping some. The repertoire consists of more than 300,000 clones, with around four fifths occurring once and the leading ten covering 6.7%. Notes on this clone: As yet, its antigen is unknown.

This sample comprised PBMCs, obtained before ibrutinib treatment. The origin of this receptor is a human donor with chronic lymphocytic leukemia.

The DNA for the CDR3 is TGTGCCAGCAGCCCCACCCCCGGGGTTGAGCAGTACTTC. Its protein is CASSPTPGVEQYF. The rearrangement uses TRBV7-2 and TRBJ2-7; a possible D gene is TRBD2 (5 bases). The CDR3 loop spans 13 amino acids. Germline V lookup: CDR1 SGHTA, CDR2 FQGNSA. V was pared by 5 bases and J by 7 bases, with 15 bases between.